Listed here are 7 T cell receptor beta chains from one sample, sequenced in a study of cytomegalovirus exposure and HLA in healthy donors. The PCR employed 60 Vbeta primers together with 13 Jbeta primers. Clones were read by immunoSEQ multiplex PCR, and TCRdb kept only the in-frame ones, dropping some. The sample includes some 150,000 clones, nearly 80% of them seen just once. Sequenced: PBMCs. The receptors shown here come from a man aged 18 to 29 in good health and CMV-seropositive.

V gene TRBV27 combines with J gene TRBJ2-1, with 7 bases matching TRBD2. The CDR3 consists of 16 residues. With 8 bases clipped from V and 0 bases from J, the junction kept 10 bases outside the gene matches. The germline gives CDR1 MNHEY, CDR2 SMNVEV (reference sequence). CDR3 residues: CASGGGAGSSYNEQFF. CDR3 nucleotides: TGTGCCAGCGGGGGAGGGGCGGGAAGCTCCTACAATGAGCAGTTCTTC.

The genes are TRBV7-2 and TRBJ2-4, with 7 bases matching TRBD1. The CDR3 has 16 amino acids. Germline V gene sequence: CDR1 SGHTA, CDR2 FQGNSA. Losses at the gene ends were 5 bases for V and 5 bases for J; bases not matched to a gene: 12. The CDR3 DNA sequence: TGTGCCAGCAGCCTCCGGACAGGTCAACCTGAAAACATTCAGTACTTC. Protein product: CASSLRTGQPENIQYF.

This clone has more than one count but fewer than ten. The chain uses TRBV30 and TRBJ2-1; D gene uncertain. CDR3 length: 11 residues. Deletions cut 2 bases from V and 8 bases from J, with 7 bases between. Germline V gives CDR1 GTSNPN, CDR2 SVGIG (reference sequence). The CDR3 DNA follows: TGTGCCTGGAGTCCCGGTTATGAGCAGTTCTTC. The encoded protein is CAWSPGYEQFF.

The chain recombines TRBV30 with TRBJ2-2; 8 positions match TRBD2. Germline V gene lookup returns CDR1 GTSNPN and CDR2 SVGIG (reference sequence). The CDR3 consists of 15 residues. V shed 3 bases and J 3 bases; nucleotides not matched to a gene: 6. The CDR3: CAWRLSGRDTGELFF. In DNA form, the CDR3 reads TGTGCCTGGAGATTAAGCGGGAGAGACACCGGGGAGCTGTTTTTT.

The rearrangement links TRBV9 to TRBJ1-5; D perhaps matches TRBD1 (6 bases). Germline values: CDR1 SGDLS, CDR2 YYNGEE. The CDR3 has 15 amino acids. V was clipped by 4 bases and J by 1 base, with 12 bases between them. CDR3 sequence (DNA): TGTGCCAGCAGCCTCACAGGGACCAGCAATCAGCCCCAGCATTTT. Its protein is CASSLTGTSNQPQHF.

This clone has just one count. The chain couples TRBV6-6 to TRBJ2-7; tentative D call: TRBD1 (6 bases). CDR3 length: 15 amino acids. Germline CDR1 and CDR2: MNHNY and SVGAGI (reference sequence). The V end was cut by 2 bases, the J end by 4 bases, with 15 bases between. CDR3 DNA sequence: TGTGCCAGCAGTTACACCGGACAGTTGTTTTACGAGCAGTACTTC. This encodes CASSYTGQLFYEQYF.

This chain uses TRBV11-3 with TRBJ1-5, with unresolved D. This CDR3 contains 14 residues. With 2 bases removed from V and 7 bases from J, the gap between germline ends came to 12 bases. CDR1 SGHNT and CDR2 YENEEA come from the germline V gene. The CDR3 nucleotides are TGTGCCAGCAGCTTAATCACAGAGACACAGCCCCAGCATTTT. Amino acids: CASSLITETQPQHF.